This T cell receptor (beta chain) was obtained from a study of blood T cell repertoires in COVID-19 (TCRdb year 2020). Looking at the study overall: The collaborator samples originated in the United States, Italy and Spain and spanned the acute and convalescent phases of COVID-19. The prospective study material was composed of cDNA or gDNA derived from T cells, B-cell-depleted T cells, or PBMCs. Subjects who had been exposed to COVID-19, were actively infected with it, or had recovered from it provided the deeply sampled blood TCRbeta repertoires that made up the dataset. A freely available public database, intended as a resource for researchers studying the immune response to SARS-CoV-2, is where the repertoires were released. The samples were drawn from the first 160 participants of the ongoing ImmuneRACE study and from over a thousand subjects provided by 6 global collaborators. Nearly every sample came with metadata listing a de-identified subject ID, COVID-19 status, age in years and sex. Where available, HLA class I and class II types were obtained from metadata supplied by the sample provider rather than from assay-based typing.

A single count supports this clone. The clone's antigen remains unknown. It has no much larger one-base neighbor in the sample; base qualities were not kept. Points the paper makes about the study in general: The amount of clinical and demographic metadata varied by source and participant and was provided uncurated.

The immunoSEQ Assay, a bias-controlled multiplex PCR, was used to amplify TCRbeta CDR3 regions from genomic DNA. On the authors' methods: Within the assay, amplification of reference gene primers was used to estimate how many nucleated cells each sample contained. To quantify the absolute abundance of each unique TCRbeta CDR3 rearrangement, sequence reads were collapsed and filtered. For each sample, productive Simpson clonality was calculated as the square root of Simpson's diversity index across productive rearrangements. The clones in this table, taken by TCRdb from immuneACCESS, are in-frame only. Not every clone is retained; where verified, under half of the shortfall comes from an unresolved V gene, and the cause of the rest is unknown. Clone size and the V and J calls come from that table; the DNA yielded D and trimming. The sample includes 350,000 to 450,000 clones, with around nine tenths observed a single time. Together, the top ten hold about 1.6% of the sample.

One collaborating source in Seattle enrolled patients while the patients were actively infected and followed the patients over time throughout the course of disease. Each collaborating institution followed its own protocols to collect whole blood in K2EDTA tubes. For TCRbeta analysis, collaborators shipped samples in one of three forms: frozen whole blood, isolated PBMCs, or DNA extracted from either of those sample types. Reading the germline V gene gives CDR1 SGHTA and CDR2 FQGNSA. Its CDR3 holds 18 amino acids, cysteine through phenylalanine. Just CDR3 DNA is preserved here, 54 bases in frame from base 1. V is pared back by 1 base and J by 2 bases, with 20 bases lying between the germline termini.

Sequenced material: peripheral blood. Recombination connected TRBV7-2 to TRBJ1-1; D gene: possibly TRBD1, on 6 matching bases. This receptor was obtained from a woman aged 40 to 49 with COVID-19, enrolled during active disease. The sequenced DNA is TGTGCCAGCAGCTTAGGAGTCGGGAGGGGACAACATAACACTGAAGCTTTCTTT. It specifies CASSLGVGRGQHNTEAFF.